What follows are 25 T cell receptor beta chains derived from one specimen sequenced in a study of response to subunit inactivated influenza vaccine. From the RT-PCR reads, TCRdb called clonotypes with MiXCR, one entry per CDR3 protein. The sample records about 520,000 distinct CDR3 sequences, roughly 7.6% being singletons. Sequencing used PBMCs from blood, obtained roughly 24 months after vaccination. The receptors were sampled from a man in his fifties or sixties who received an inactivated influenza vaccine.

The chain carries TRBV7-6 and TRBJ2-5; 11 bases agree with TRBD2. This CDR3 comprises 15 residues. The junction had 4 bases not matched to a gene; V was cut back by 5 bases and J by 2 bases. The germline CDR1 and CDR2 sequences are SGHVS and FNYEAQ. The CDR3 nucleotides read TGTGCCAGCAGCGCGACTAGCGGGGTACAAGAGACCCAGTACTTC. Translated, it gives CASSATSGVQETQYF.

This clonotype came up a few times. This chain links TRBV29-1 with TRBJ1-5; maybe TRBD1 (6 bases). Germline CDR1 and CDR2: SQVTM and ANQGSEA. This CDR3 has 13 residues. The germline V and J ends were trimmed by 4 bases and 2 bases, with 9 bases remaining between them. This CDR3 reads CSVAAGGNQPQHF. The CDR3, as DNA: TGCAGCGTTGCAGCAGGGGGCAATCAGCCCCAGCATTTT.

The rearrangement links TRBV3-1 to TRBJ2-1; TRBD1 aligns across 10 bases. CDR1 and CDR2 (germline): LGHDT, YNNKEL (reference sequence). With V trimmed by 0 bases and J by 8 bases, 4 bases remained unmatched. CDR3 size: 15 residues. The chain's CDR3 is CASSQDGTGVDEQFF. The CDR3 DNA reads as TGTGCCAGCAGCCAAGATGGGACAGGGGTTGATGAGCAGTTCTTC.

J is TRBJ2-7 and V is TRBV5-6; a possible D gene is TRBD2 (6 bases). This CDR3 has 13 residues. Germline V gene data show CDR1 as SGHDT and CDR2 as YYEEEE. The CDR3 is CASSYNRRDSRSV. CDR3 DNA sequence: TGTGCCAGCAGTTATAACAGACGGGACTCCAGGAGCGTC.

V gene TRBV10-2 combines with J gene TRBJ2-2, with 9 bases lining up with TRBD1. The CDR3 length is 16 residues. The ends lost 8 bases at V and 3 bases at J; junction bases unmatched: 10. The germline gives CDR1 WSHSY, CDR2 SAAADI. The CDR3 sequence is CASHPEQGADTGELFF. CDR3 coding DNA: TGCGCCAGCCACCCAGAACAGGGGGCAGACACCGGGGAGCTGTTTTTT.

This clonotype has ten or more counts. This sequence joins TRBV12-3 or TRBV12-4 and TRBJ2-7; 11 nucleotides agree with TRBD2. V was clipped by 5 bases and J by 0 bases; unmatched bases: 0. The CDR3 runs 14 residues. CDR3 bases: TGTGCCAGCAGTGGGACTAGCGGCTCCTACGAGCAGTACTTC. Its protein is CASSGTSGSYEQYF.

This clonotype was seen more than once but under ten times. The CDR3 protein is CASTPSGSSWDEQYF. The CDR3 region has the DNA TGTGCCAGCACTCCATCCGGGAGTTCTTGGGACGAGCAGTACTTC. V is TRBV6-2 or TRBV6-3 and J is TRBJ2-7; D might be TRBD2 (6 bases). CDR3 length equals 15 residues. V lost 7 bases and J lost 5, with 21 bases in between. CDR1 MNHEY and CDR2 SVGEGT come from the germline V gene.

This clonotype appeared many times. The V and J genes are TRBV7-2 and TRBJ1-2; D is perhaps TRBD1 (6 bases). This CDR3 region has 14 residues. Trimming took off 1 base at V and 4 bases at J, with 10 bases between the two ends. Germline V gene data show CDR1 as SGHTA and CDR2 as FQGNSA. The CDR3 is CASSLVRTVYGYTF. The CDR3 bases are TGTGCCAGCAGCTTAGTCCGGACAGTCTATGGCTACACCTTC.

This clonotype occurred a few times. The chain has TRBV4-3 and TRBJ2-7; 7 bases line up with TRBD2. Germline V gene sequence: CDR1 LGHNA, CDR2 YSLEER. The ends lost 0 bases at V and 5 bases at J; junction bases unmatched: 13. This CDR3 has 17 amino acids. The CDR3 DNA reads as TGCGCCAGCAGCCAAGATATCGGGGGGATAGGATTCGACGAGCAGTACTTC. It codes for CASSQDIGGIGFDEQYF.

This rearrangement joins TRBV12-3 or TRBV12-4 to TRBJ1-5; the match to TRBD1 covers 7 bases. V lost 5 bases and J lost 4; bases outside the gene matches: 5. This CDR3 comprises 14 residues. Written as DNA, the CDR3 is TGTGCCAGCAGTCAGGGGGAGATAAATCAGCCCCAGCATTTT. Protein product: CASSQGEINQPQHF.

For the CDR3, the DNA is TGCAGTGCAACAACAGAGGGTTTGTCAGTCCCACGCTTTCAGTACTTC. Translation gives CSATTEGLSVPRFQYF. This chain uses TRBV20-1 with TRBJ2-7, with a weak D call TRBD2 (5 bases). The CDR3 sequence is 16 residues long. Trimming took 6 bases from V and 10 from J, leaving 31 bases between them. Germline lookup yields CDR1 DFQATT and CDR2 SNEGSKA (reference sequence).

This clonotype has a handful of counts. The chain recombines TRBV10-1 with TRBJ1-5; D not resolved. The CDR3 has 13 amino acids. The germline gives CDR1 WNHNN, CDR2 SYGVQD (reference sequence). Trimming removed 10 bases from V and 0 bases from J, with 10 bases in between. The CDR3 DNA reads TGCGCCATCCCTTCATATAGCAATCAGCCCCAGCATTTT. It specifies CAIPSYSNQPQHF.

This clonotype has a handful of counts. The chain is built from TRBV4-3 and TRBJ2-3; tentative D call: TRBD2 (6 bases). CDR1 and CDR2 (germline): LGHNA, YSLEER. The CDR3 spans 13 residues. V lost 8 bases, J lost 2 bases, and 11 bases lay in between. DNA for the CDR3: TGCGCCAGCGGAGGGGACCACACAGATACGCAGTATTTT. This codes for CASGGDHTDTQYF.

The genes are TRBV15 and TRBJ1-5; D is ambiguous. V was shortened by 5 bases and J by 6 bases, with 14 bases between the two germline ends. This CDR3 comprises 14 residues. Germline V CDR1 and CDR2: LNHNV, YYDKDF (reference sequence). The CDR3 reads CATSDQWARQPQHF. CDR3 DNA: TGTGCCACCAGCGACCAATGGGCTCGTCAGCCCCAGCATTTT.

The J gene is TRBJ1-1, the V gene TRBV19; D not resolved. Germline assignment: CDR1 LNHDA and CDR2 SQIVND (reference sequence). Trimming left V 5 bases short and J 0 bases short, with 7 bases between. The CDR3 is 13 residues long. The CDR3 DNA is TGTGCCAGTAGTTCTAACATGAACACTGAAGCTTTCTTT. Translation gives CASSSNMNTEAFF.

The gene calls are TRBV29-1 and TRBJ2-7; 7 nucleotides line up with TRBD1. This CDR3 is 12 amino acids long. With V trimmed by 6 bases and J by 5 bases, 7 bases remained unmatched. Germline assignment: CDR1 SQVTM and CDR2 ANQGSEA. The CDR3 DNA reads as TGCAGCGTAGGTAAAGGGGGCCACGAGCAGTACTTC. Translation gives CSVGKGGHEQYF.

The chain carries TRBV14 and TRBJ1-2, with no clear D. CDR1 is SGHDN, CDR2 FVKESK, per germline. The V gene lost 4 bases and the J gene lost 4 bases, with 13 bases spanning the gap. The CDR3 totals 14 residues. CDR3 residues: CASSPGVGFYGYTF. Here the CDR3 DNA reads TGTGCCAGCAGCCCCGGTGTTGGGTTCTATGGCTACACCTTC.

The sample holds a few counts of this clonotype. The V gene is TRBV5-1, the J gene TRBJ2-3; perhaps TRBD1 as D (7 bases). The V gene's germline CDR1 is SGHRS and CDR2 YFSETQ. This CDR3 region has 16 residues. Trimming removed 4 bases at V and 2 bases at J, with 17 bases between. The CDR3, as DNA: TGCGCCAGCAGCGGGGGGACAGCGGACCTCACAGATACGCAGTATTTT. It codes for CASSGGTADLTDTQYF. Variable domain in full (rest from reference TRBV5-1 and TRBJ2-3): KAGVTQTPRYLIKTRGQQVTLSCSPISGHRSVSWYQQTPGQGLQFLFEYFSETQRNKGNFPGRFSGRQFSNSRSEMNVSTLELGDSALYLCASSGGTADLTDTQYFGPGTRLTVL.

V and J are TRBV29-1 and TRBJ1-4; the D gene is possibly TRBD1 (6 bases). Germline CDR1 reads SQVTM; CDR2 reads ANQGSEA. The CDR3 loop spans 15 amino acids. With 5 bases removed from V and 2 bases from J, the gap between germline ends came to 15 bases. Here the CDR3 DNA reads TGCAGCGTTAGTGGGGGCCCGGGGACTAATGAAAAACTGTTTTTT. Translation: CSVSGGPGTNEKLFF.

The genes are TRBV3-1 and TRBJ2-2; D is possibly TRBD2 (7 bases). Germline V CDR1 and CDR2: LGHDT, YNNKEL (reference sequence). CDR3 size: 17 residues. V lost 1 base and J 4 bases, leaving 16 bases between the germline ends. The CDR3 DNA sequence: TGTGCCAGCAGCCAAGCTTCCGCGGGGGCTCGCACCGGGGAGCTGTTTTTT. Amino acids: CASSQASAGARTGELFF.

The rearrangement uses TRBV20-1 and TRBJ2-1; 7 bases align to TRBD2. The V and J ends lost 5 bases and 8 bases, in that order; junction bases with no gene match: 12. Germline lookup yields CDR1 DFQATT and CDR2 SNEGSKA (reference sequence). The CDR3 spans 14 residues. The CDR3 here is CSAQTSVSWDEQFF. CDR3 nucleotides: TGCAGTGCTCAAACTAGCGTCTCTTGGGATGAGCAGTTCTTC.

There are a few counts of this clonotype. J is TRBJ1-1 and V is TRBV9; TRBD1 is a possible D gene (5 bases). Trimming took off 0 bases at V and 4 bases at J, with 13 bases between the two ends. Germline V CDR1 and CDR2: SGDLS, YYNGEE. The CDR3 totals 15 residues. CDR3 in amino acids: CASSVASGLTTEAFF. The CDR3, as DNA: TGTGCCAGCAGCGTAGCTTCGGGGCTGACCACTGAAGCTTTCTTT.

This clonotype was detected only a few times. The chain has TRBV29-1 and TRBJ1-1; 7 nucleotides match TRBD1. The CDR3 covers 13 residues. CDR1 and CDR2 from the germline V gene are SQVTM and ANQGSEA. The V gene end was trimmed by 7 bases and the J gene end by 1 base; junction bases not matched to a gene: 6. CDR3 nucleotide sequence: TGCAGCGCAGACACAGGGGCGAACACTGAAGCTTTCTTT. Protein sequence: CSADTGANTEAFF.

The chain carries TRBV2 and TRBJ2-5, with D uncertain. In germline, CDR1 is SNHLY, CDR2 FYNNEI. V lost 7 bases and J lost 1, with 13 bases in between. The CDR3 runs 14 residues. DNA for the CDR3: TGTGCCAGCACCAATGGACGGCTCCAAGAGACCCAGTACTTC. This sequence encodes CASTNGRLQETQYF.

J is TRBJ2-1 and V is TRBV20-1; D uncertain. V was clipped by 4 bases and J by 5 bases, with 15 bases between them. Germline loops: CDR1 DFQATT, CDR2 SNEGSKA (reference sequence). CDR3 length: 14 amino acids. Written as DNA, the CDR3 is TGCAGTGCTATAGCCGGAGTGGGTCACAATGAGCAGTTCTTC. Its protein is CSAIAGVGHNEQFF.